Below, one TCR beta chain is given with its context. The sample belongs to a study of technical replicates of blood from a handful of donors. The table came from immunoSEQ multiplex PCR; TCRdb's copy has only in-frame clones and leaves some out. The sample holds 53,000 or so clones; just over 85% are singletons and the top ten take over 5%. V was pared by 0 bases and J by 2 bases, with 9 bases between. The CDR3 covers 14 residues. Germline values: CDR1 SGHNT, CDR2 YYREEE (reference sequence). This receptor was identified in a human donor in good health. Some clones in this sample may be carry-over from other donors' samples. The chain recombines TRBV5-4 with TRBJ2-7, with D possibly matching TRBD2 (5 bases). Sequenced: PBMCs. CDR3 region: CASSLAGLPYEQYF. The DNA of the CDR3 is TGTGCCAGCAGCTTGGCAGGACTCCCCTACGAGCAGTACTTC.